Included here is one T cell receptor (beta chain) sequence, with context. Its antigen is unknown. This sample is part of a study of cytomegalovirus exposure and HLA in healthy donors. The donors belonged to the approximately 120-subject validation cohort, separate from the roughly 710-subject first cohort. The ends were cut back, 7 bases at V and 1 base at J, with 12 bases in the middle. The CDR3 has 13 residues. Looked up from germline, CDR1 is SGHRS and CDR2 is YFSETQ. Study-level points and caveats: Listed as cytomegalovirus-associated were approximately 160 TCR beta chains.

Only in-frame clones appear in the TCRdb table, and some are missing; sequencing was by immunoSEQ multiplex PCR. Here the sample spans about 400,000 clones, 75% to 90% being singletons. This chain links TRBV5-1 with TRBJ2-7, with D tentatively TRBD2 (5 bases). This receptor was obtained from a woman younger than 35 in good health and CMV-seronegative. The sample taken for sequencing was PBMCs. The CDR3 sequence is CASSFGESYEQYF. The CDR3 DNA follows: TGCGCCAGCTCATTCGGGGAATCCTACGAGCAGTACTTC. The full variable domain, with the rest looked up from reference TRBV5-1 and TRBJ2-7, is KAGVTQTPRYLIKTRGQQVTLSCSPISGHRSVSWYQQTPGQGLQFLFEYFSETQRNKGNFPGRFSGRQFSNSRSEMNVSTLELGDSALYLCASSFGESYEQYFGPGTRLTVT.